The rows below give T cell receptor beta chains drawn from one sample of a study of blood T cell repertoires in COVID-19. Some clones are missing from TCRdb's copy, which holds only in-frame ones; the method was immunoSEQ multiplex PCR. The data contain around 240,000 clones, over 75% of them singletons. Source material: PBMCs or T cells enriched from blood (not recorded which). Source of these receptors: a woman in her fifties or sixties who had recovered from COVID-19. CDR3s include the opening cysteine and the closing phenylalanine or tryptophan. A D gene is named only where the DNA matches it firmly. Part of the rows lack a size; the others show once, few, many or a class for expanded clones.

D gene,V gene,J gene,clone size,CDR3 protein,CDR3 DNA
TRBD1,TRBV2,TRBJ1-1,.,CASSQGTGIEAFF,TGTGCCAGCAGTCAGGGGACAGGGATTGAAGCTTTCTTT
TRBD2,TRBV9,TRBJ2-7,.,CASSGGTSGVYEQYF,TGTGCCAGCAGCGGGGGGACTAGCGGGGTCTACGAGCAGTACTTC
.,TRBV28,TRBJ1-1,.,CASSTRENTEAFF,TGTGCCAGCAGCACCAGGGAAAACACTGAAGCTTTCTTT
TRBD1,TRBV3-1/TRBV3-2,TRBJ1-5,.,CASSQAGTGLGNQPQHF,TGTGCCAGCAGCCAAGCCGGGACAGGTTTAGGCAATCAGCCCCAGCATTTT
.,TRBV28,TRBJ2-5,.,CASSLFYGVGSRTGETQYF,TGTGCCAGCAGTTTATTCTACGGGGTGGGTTCCAGGACTGGAGAGACCCAGTACTTC
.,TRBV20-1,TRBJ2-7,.,CSASGAPLARPYEQYF,TGCAGTGCTAGTGGTGCCCCTCTAGCGAGACCCTACGAGCAGTACTTC
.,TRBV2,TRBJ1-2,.,CASSADFNYGYTF,TGTGCCAGCAGTGCCGACTTTAACTATGGCTACACCTTC
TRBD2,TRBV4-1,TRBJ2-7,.,CASSQDPSGRAYEQYF,TGCGCCAGCAGCCAAGATCCCAGCGGGAGAGCCTACGAGCAGTACTTC
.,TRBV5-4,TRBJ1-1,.,CASSFDLGNTEAFF,TGTGCCAGCAGCTTCGACCTAGGGAACACTGAAGCTTTCTTT
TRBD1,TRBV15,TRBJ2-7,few,CATSSIRDSEQYF,TGTGCCACCAGCAGTATTAGGGACAGCGAGCAGTACTTC
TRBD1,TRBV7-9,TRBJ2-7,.,CASRITGGARGYEQYF,TGTGCCAGCAGGATAACAGGGGGCGCCCGGGGATACGAGCAGTACTTC
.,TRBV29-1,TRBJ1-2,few,CSVEDDYGPNYGYTF,TGCAGCGTTGAAGATGACTACGGACCTAACTATGGCTACACCTTC
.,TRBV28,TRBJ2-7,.,CASSSYDWNSYEQYF,TGTGCCAGCAGTTCTTACGACTGGAATTCCTACGAGCAGTACTTC
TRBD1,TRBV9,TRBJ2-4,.,CASSGRTGPLNF,TGTGCCAGCAGCGGAAGGACAGGCCCGCTCAACTTC
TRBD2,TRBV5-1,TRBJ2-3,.,CASSHGLAGVTDTQYF,TGCGCCAGCAGCCATGGACTAGCGGGAGTAACAGATACGCAGTATTTT
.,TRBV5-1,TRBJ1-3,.,CASSPLGEGYSGNTIYF,TGCGCCAGCAGCCCGCTCGGAGAGGGATACTCTGGAAACACCATATATTTT
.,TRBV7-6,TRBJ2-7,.,CASSLNPRDEQYF,TGTGCCAGCAGCTTAAATCCCCGTGACGAGCAGTACTTC
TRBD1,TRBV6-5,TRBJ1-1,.,CASSYSTTGDTEAFF,TGTGCCAGCAGTTACTCGACCACAGGGGACACTGAAGCTTTCTTT
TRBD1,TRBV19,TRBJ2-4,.,CASSPRTGGITLAKNIQYF,TGTGCCAGTAGTCCCCGGACAGGGGGCATCACACTAGCCAAAAACATTCAGTACTTC
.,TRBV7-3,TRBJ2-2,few,CASSQQGIATGELFF,TGTGCCAGCAGCCAACAGGGTATTGCGACCGGGGAGCTGTTTTTT
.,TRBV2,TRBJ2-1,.,CASSSTSPQFF,TGTGCCAGCAGTTCGACTAGTCCACAGTTCTTC